This T cell receptor beta chain was recovered during a study of blood T cell repertoires in COVID-19. Whole-study context: The study drew acute and convalescent COVID-19 samples from the United States, Italy and Spain.

This CDR3 comprises 13 residues. V lost 3 bases and J lost 8, with 11 bases in between. Germline CDR1 and CDR2: LNHDA and SQIVND (reference sequence). Measured with immunoSEQ multiplex PCR; TCRdb has only the in-frame clones, and not every one. The repertoire holds roughly 32,000 clones, with 80% to 95% as singletons. The chain combines TRBV19 with TRBJ2-1; D perhaps matches TRBD2 (5 bases). Input material: peripheral blood. This clonotype was sampled from a male donor with active COVID-19. CDR3: CASSMSSGDEQFF. In DNA form, the CDR3 reads TGTGCCAGTAGTATGTCCTCCGGGGATGAGCAGTTCTTC.